This entry is about one T cell receptor beta chain. The V end was cut by 4 bases, the J end by 3 bases, with 15 bases between. Germline lookup yields CDR1 LNHDA and CDR2 SQIVND (reference sequence). The CDR3 spans 15 residues. The data belong to a study of blood T cell repertoires in COVID-19. Across the whole study: Acute and convalescent COVID-19 specimens originated in the United States, Italy and Spain.

Libraries were prepared by immunoSEQ multiplex PCR; TCRdb keeps only in-frame clonotypes and omits some of them. The sample records some 380,000 clones, over 65% being singletons. This sequence was found in a human donor with acute or convalescent COVID-19. The donor label of this sample is uncertain. This chain joins TRBV19 and TRBJ1-1, with D maybe TRBD1 (5 bases). Sequenced material: peripheral blood. The chain's CDR3 is CASSTRVAWYTEAFF. Here the CDR3 DNA reads TGTGCCAGTAGTACCAGGGTGGCGTGGTACACTGAAGCTTTCTTT.